This TCR beta chain was observed in a study of blood T cell repertoires in COVID-19. Grouping used clinical history reported by participants in a survey and questionnaire. This table comes from immunoSEQ multiplex PCR, and its TCRdb copy is limited to in-frame clones, with some not included. Among approximately 230,000 clones listed, about 86% were seen once. Sequenced input: PBMCs or T cells enriched from blood (not recorded which). The receptor was isolated from a woman between 50 and 59 years old with acute COVID-19.

The CDR3 DNA sequence: TGTGCCAGCAGTTACTCGTGGGACAGGGGGCTTAATCAGCCCCAGCATTTT. This sequence encodes CASSYSWDRGLNQPQHF. This chain joins TRBV6-2 or TRBV6-3 and TRBJ1-5, with TRBD1 matching over 12 bases. The junction had 4 bases not matched to a gene; V was cut back by 0 bases and J by 4 bases. Germline V gives CDR1 MNHEY, CDR2 SVGEGT. This CDR3 region has 17 residues.